This T cell receptor (beta chain) was documented in a study of T-cell reconstitution after alpha-beta-depleted transplantation in children. This CDR3 spans 16 amino acids. Germline-derived CDR1 and CDR2 are SGHRS and YFSETQ. V was pared by 0 bases and J by 0 bases, with 9 bases between. This sample's TCRbeta library carried unique molecular identifier barcodes. TCRdb used MiXCR to reprocess the PCR reads, holding one entry per CDR3 protein. The sample gives 250,000 to 300,000 distinct CDR3 sequences, more than 9% of which show up once; roughly a tenth is in the top ten. The source of this sequence is a human donor who donated a stem cell graft to a child with SCID. The sequenced sample was PBMCs from the stem cell graft donor, obtained from the stem cell graft. The rearrangement uses TRBV5-1 and TRBJ2-2; D is possibly TRBD1 (6 bases). The CDR3 spells CASSLGPGANTGELFF. For the CDR3, the DNA is TGCGCCAGCAGCTTGGGTCCAGGGGCGAACACCGGGGAGCTGTTTTTT.